The clone carrying this TCR beta chain was counted a few times. This CDR3 is also generated by other DNA sequences in the sample. The repertoire was sequenced with immunoSEQ multiplex PCR; TCRdb's copy has only in-frame clones and lacks some. The repertoire has 7,000 to 10,000 clones, about 85% of them found once; the top ten carry about 3%. The sample is drawn from a study of chemoradiotherapy in HPV16-positive cancers. For the study at large: Candidate HPV-specific clones and shared TCR motifs came from a couple of HPV16-positive patients.

Germline V CDR1 and CDR2: SGHRS, YFSETQ. The CDR3 runs 13 residues. The ends were cut back, 5 bases at V and 8 bases at J, with 13 bases in the middle. Here the sequenced sample was tumor tissue, taken from a patient who underwent chemoradiotherapy. The chain uses TRBV5-1 and TRBJ1-4, with unresolved D. This receptor was identified in a human donor with HPV-associated anogenital cancer. CDR3 sequence reads: CASSPSPEEKLFF. DNA for the CDR3: TGCGCCAGCAGTCCGTCGCCGGAGGAAAAACTGTTTTTT.